This T cell receptor beta chain was found in a study of T cells expressing NK-cell markers. The CDR3 sequence is 17 residues long. Germline V gene data show CDR1 as MNHEY and CDR2 as SVGAGI. TCRdb reprocessed the 5' RACE reads; each CDR3 protein has one entry and no DNA is given. Its table lists some 600,000 distinct CDR3 sequences. This sequence was found in a man in his late teens or twenties in good health. Source material: blood T cells: a sorted CD56 or NKG2C T cell subset, CD4+ or CD8+ T cells, or bulk PBMC T cells (not recorded which). This chain joins TRBV6-5 and TRBJ2-5; the TRBD2 assignment by TCRdb is unverifiable without DNA. The CDR3 region is CASSYSGASGSQETQYF.